This TCR beta chain was identified during a study of blood T cell repertoires in COVID-19. Study in general: Italy, Spain and the United States were the sources of the convalescent and acute COVID-19 samples. T cells, B-cell-depleted T cells, or PBMCs supplied cDNA or gDNA.

The trim removed 10 bases at V and 4 bases at J, leaving 9 bases unmatched. The germline V gene has CDR1 LNHDA and CDR2 SQIVND (reference sequence). The CDR3 has 13 residues. Some clones are missing from TCRdb's copy, which holds only in-frame ones; the method was immunoSEQ multiplex PCR. This sample has tens of thousands of clones, with roughly 84% found just once. The chain is built from TRBV19 and TRBJ1-1, with 7 bases aligning to TRBD1. This sequence originates from a man aged 65 to 85 with acute or convalescent COVID-19. The sample comprised peripheral blood. The CDR3 sequence: CATWTGWGTEAFF. As DNA, the CDR3 is TGTGCCACATGGACAGGTTGGGGCACTGAAGCTTTCTTT.